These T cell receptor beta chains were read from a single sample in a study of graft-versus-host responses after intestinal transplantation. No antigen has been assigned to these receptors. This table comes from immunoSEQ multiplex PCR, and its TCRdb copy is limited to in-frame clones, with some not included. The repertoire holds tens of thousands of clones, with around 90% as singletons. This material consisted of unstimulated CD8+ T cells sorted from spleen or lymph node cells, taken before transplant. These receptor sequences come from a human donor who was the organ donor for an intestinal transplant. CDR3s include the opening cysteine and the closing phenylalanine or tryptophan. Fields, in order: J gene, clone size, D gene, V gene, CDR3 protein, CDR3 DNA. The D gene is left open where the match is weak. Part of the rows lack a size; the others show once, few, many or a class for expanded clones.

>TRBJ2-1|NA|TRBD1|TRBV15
CATRAGQGANEQFF
TGTGCCACCAGGGCCGGACAGGGGGCGAATGAGCAGTTCTTC
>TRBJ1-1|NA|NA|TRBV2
CATQRTSGTEAFF
TGTGCCACCCAGAGGACCTCGGGAACTGAAGCTTTCTTT
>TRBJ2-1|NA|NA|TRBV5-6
CASSLGGRREDEQFF
TGTGCCAGCAGCTTAGGAGGGAGGAGAGAGGATGAGCAGTTCTTC
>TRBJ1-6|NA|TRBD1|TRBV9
CASSVEGQAYNSPLHF
TGTGCCAGCAGCGTCGAAGGACAGGCCTATAATTCACCCCTCCACTTT
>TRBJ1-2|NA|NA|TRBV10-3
CAIRQTDYNNYGYTF
TGTGCCATCAGACAGACCGACTATAATAACTATGGCTACACCTTC
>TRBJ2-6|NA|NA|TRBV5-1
CASSLNRWGQGSSGANVLTF
TGCGCCAGCAGCTTGAATAGATGGGGGCAGGGGAGCTCTGGGGCCAACGTCCTGACTTTC
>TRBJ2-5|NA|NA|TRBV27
CASSPGIEETQYF
TGTGCCAGCAGTCCCGGGATTGAAGAGACCCAGTACTTC
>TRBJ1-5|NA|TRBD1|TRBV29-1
CSASGTGGNQPQHF
TGCAGCGCATCCGGGACAGGGGGCAATCAGCCCCAGCATTTT
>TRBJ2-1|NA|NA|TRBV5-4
CASTTGPWTMSPYNEQFF
TGTGCCAGCACCACAGGCCCCTGGACTATGAGCCCCTACAATGAGCAGTTCTTC
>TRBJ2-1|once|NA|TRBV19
CASSTTGRGAYNEQFF
TGTGCCAGTAGTACCACCGGTCGCGGTGCTTACAATGAGCAGTTCTTC
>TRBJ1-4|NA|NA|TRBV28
CASSLLRWVETSEGEKLFF
TGTGCCAGCAGTTTACTCCGGTGGGTCGAGACCTCTGAGGGTGAAAAACTGTTTTTT
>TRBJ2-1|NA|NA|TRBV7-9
CASGGNYNEQFF
TGTGCCAGCGGGGGGAACTACAATGAGCAGTTCTTC
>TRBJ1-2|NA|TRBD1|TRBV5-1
CASSPGTGVNYGYTF
TGCGCCAGCAGCCCGGGGACAGGAGTCAACTATGGCTACACCTTC
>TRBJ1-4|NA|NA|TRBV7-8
CASSFLPQLDSPDEKLFF
TGTGCCAGCAGCTTCCTGCCCCAATTAGACAGTCCGGATGAAAAACTGTTTTTT
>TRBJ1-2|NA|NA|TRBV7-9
CASSLGTAGPTSYGYTF
TGTGCCAGCAGCTTAGGGACAGCAGGACCCACTAGTTATGGCTACACCTTC
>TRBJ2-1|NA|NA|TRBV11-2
CASSRRARVSYNEQFF
TGTGCCAGCAGCCGAAGAGCTCGAGTCTCCTACAATGAGCAGTTCTTC
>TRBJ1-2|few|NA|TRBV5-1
CASSFGGDGYTF
TGCGCCAGCAGCTTTGGGGGCGATGGCTACACCTTC
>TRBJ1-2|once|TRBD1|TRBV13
CASSFGDSPTGGYTF
TGTGCCAGCAGCTTTGGGGACAGTCCTACAGGAGGCTACACCTTC
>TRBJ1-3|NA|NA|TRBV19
CASSIQDSSGNTIYF
TGTGCCAGTAGTATCCAAGACAGCTCTGGAAACACCATATATTTT
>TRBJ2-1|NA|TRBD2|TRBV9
CASSLPTSGGAHEQFF
TGTGCCAGCAGCCTTCCTACTAGCGGGGGGGCCCATGAGCAGTTCTTC
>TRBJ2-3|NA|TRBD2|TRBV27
CASSLKVGGITDTQYF
TGTGCCAGCAGTTTAAAAGTGGGAGGGATCACAGATACGCAGTATTTT
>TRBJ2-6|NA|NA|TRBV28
CASSSGANVLTF
TGTGCCAGCAGCAGTGGGGCCAACGTCCTGACTTTC
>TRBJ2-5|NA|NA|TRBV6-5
CASSPDRETQYF
TGTGCCAGCAGCCCCGACAGAGAGACCCAGTACTTC
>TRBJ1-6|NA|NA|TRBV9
CASSSDRKYNSPLHF
TGTGCCAGCAGCTCCGACAGGAAATATAATTCACCCCTCCACTTT
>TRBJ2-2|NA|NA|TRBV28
CASSGSLGPGELFF
TGTGCCAGCAGTGGCTCCCTGGGCCCCGGGGAGCTGTTTTTT
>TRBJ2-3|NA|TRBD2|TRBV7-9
CASSPPPAGVSQDTQYF
TGTGCCAGCAGCCCCCCCCCGGCGGGGGTCTCACAGGATACGCAGTATTTT
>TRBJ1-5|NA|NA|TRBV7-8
CASSFQVSNQPQHF
TGTGCCAGCAGCTTCCAGGTTAGCAATCAGCCCCAGCATTTT
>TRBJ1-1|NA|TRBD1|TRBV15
CATSGATGVWTEAFF
TGTGCCACCAGCGGAGCTACAGGGGTATGGACTGAAGCTTTCTTT
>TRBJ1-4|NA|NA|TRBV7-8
CASSLMRSGEKLFF
TGTGCCAGCAGCTTAATGAGGAGTGGTGAAAAACTGTTTTTT
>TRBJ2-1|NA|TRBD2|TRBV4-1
CASSQESGGVDEQFF
TGCGCCAGCAGCCAAGAAAGCGGGGGGGTAGATGAGCAGTTCTTC
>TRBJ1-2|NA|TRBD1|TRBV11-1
CASSLRQGHPGYGYTF
TGTGCCAGCAGCTTAAGACAGGGCCATCCGGGCTATGGCTACACCTTC
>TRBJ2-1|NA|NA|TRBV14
CASSQSGGNEQFF
TGTGCCAGCAGCCAAAGCGGCGGAAATGAGCAGTTCTTC
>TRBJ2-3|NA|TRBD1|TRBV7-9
CASSSDRRRDTQYF
TGTGCCAGCAGCTCGGACAGGCGTCGTGATACGCAGTATTTT
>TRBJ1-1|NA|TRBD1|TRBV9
CASSGTGRGTEAFF
TGTGCCAGCAGCGGGACAGGGAGGGGAACTGAAGCTTTCTTT
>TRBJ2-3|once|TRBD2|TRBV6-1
CASRETSGGASVPGF
TGTGCCAGCAGAGAGACTAGCGGGGGGGCTTCGGTGCCCGGTTTT